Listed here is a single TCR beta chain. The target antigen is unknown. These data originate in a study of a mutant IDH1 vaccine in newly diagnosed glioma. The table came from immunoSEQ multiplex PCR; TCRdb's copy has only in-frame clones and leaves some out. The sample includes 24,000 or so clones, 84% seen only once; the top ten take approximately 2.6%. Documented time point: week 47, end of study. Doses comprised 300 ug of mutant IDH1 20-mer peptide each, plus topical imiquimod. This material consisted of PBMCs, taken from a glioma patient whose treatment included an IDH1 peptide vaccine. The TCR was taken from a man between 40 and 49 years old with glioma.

The CDR3 region has the DNA TGCGCCAGCAGCTTGGAGGGTGGACTAGCCTACAATGAGCAGTTCTTC. It yields the protein CASSLEGGLAYNEQFF. The chain has TRBV5-1 and TRBJ2-1, with 7 nucleotides matching TRBD2. Trimming cost V 0 bases and J 2 bases; bases outside gene matches: 5. Germline CDR1 reads SGHRS; CDR2 reads YFSETQ. The CDR3 runs to 16 residues.